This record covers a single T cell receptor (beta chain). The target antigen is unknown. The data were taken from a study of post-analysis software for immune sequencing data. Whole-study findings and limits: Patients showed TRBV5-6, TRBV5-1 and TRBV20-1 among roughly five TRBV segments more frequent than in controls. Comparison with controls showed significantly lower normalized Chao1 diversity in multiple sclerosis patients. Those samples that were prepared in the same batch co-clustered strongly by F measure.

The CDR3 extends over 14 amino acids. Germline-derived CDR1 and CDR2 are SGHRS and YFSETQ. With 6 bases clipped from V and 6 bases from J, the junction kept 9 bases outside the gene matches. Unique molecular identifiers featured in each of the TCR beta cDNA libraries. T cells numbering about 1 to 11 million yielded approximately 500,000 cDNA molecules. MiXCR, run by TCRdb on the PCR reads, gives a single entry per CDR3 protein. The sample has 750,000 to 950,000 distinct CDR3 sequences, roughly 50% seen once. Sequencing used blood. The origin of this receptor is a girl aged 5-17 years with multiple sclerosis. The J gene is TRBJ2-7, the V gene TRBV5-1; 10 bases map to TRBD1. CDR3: CASTTGQGGGEQYF. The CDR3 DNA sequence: TGCGCCAGCACCACCGGACAGGGGGGTGGCGAGCAGTACTTC.